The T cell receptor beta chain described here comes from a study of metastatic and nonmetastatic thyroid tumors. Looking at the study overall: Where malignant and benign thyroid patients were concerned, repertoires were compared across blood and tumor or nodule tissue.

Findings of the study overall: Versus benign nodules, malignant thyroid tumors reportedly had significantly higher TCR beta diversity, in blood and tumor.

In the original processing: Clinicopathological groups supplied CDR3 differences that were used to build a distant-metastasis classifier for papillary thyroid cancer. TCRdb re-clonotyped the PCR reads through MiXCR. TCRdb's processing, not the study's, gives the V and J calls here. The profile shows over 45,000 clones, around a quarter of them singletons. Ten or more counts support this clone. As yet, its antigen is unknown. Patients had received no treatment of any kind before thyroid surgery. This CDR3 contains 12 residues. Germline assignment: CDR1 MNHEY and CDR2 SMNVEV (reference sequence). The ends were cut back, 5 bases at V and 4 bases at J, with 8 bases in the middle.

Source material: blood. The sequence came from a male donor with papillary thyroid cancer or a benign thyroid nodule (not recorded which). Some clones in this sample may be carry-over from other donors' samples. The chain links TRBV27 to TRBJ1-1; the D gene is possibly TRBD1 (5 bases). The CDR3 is CASSGRGTEAFF. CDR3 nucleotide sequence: TGTGCCAGCAGTGGGAGGGGCACTGAAGCTTTCTTT.